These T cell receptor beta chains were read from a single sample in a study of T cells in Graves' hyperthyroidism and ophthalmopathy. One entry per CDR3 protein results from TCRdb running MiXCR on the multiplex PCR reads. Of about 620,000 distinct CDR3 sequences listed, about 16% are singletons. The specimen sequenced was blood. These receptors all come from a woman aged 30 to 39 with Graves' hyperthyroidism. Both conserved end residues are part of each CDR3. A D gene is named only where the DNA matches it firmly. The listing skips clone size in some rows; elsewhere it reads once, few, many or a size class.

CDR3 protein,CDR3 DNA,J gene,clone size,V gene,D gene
CSSSLSPHAGSSTDTQYF,TGTTCCAGCAGCTTGTCTCCACACGCTGGCAGTAGCACAGATACGCAGTATTTT,TRBJ2-3,.,TRBV5-5,.
CASSLGAEFYEQYF,TGCGCCAGCAGCTTGGGCGCGGAATTCTACGAGCAGTACTTC,TRBJ2-7,few,TRBV5-1,.
CASRDKFMNTEAFF,TGTGCCAGCAGGGACAAGTTCATGAACACTGAAGCTTTCTTT,TRBJ1-1,many,TRBV2,.
CASSFGLLGEQYF,TGTGCCAGCAGTTTTGGTCTTTTAGGCGAGCAGTACTTC,TRBJ2-7,many,TRBV28,.
CASSLFRMTGKFDSPLHF,TGTGCCAGCAGTTTATTCCGGATGACAGGGAAGTTTGATTCACCCCTCCACTTT,TRBJ1-6,.,TRBV28,TRBD1
CASSFRGQGESDEKLFF,TGTGCCAGCAGCTTTAGGGGACAGGGAGAAAGTGATGAAAAACTGTTTTTT,TRBJ1-4,.,TRBV5-6,TRBD1
CASSQGLADSEQFF,TGTGCCAGCAGCCAGGGACTAGCGGACAGTGAGCAGTTCTTC,TRBJ2-1,few,TRBV5-6,TRBD2
CASSPPGLASLGEQFF,TGTGCCAGCAGTCCCCCGGGGCTAGCGAGTTTGGGTGAGCAGTTCTTC,TRBJ2-1,many,TRBV28,.
CASSPGHRTERGDTQYF,TGTGCCAGCAGTCCCGGCCATAGGACGGAGCGGGGTGATACGCAGTATTTT,TRBJ2-3,many,TRBV5-5,TRBD2
CASSIGTGYGYTF,TGTGCCAGTAGTATCGGTACAGGGTATGGCTACACCTTC,TRBJ1-2,.,TRBV19,.
CASSLAGTMSSYEQYF,TGCGCCAGCAGCTTGGCCGGGACGATGAGCTCCTACGAGCAGTACTTC,TRBJ2-7,few,TRBV5-1,.
CASSLVAGPGDTQYF,TGCGCCAGCAGCTTGGTCGCAGGTCCGGGGGATACGCAGTATTTT,TRBJ2-3,many,TRBV5-1,.
CAISPGPGLAGGPSYEQYF,TGTGCCATCTCCCCCGGACCGGGACTAGCGGGAGGGCCGTCCTACGAGCAGTACTTC,TRBJ2-7,many,TRBV28,TRBD2
CASGPQGARDTQYF,TGTGCCAGCGGACCCCAGGGGGCACGAGATACGCAGTATTTT,TRBJ2-3,many,TRBV11-2,TRBD1
CASSLLGIVNTEAFF,TGTGCCAGCAGTTTATTGGGGATAGTGAACACTGAAGCTTTCTTT,TRBJ1-1,many,TRBV27,.
CASSVDRRLATYNEQFF,TGTGCCAGCAGCGTAGACAGGCGACTAGCGACGTACAATGAGCAGTTCTTC,TRBJ2-1,once,TRBV9,TRBD2
CASSYRDLYEQYF,TGTGCCAGCAGTTACCGGGACTTATACGAGCAGTACTTC,TRBJ2-7,few,TRBV6-9,.